The 25 T cell receptor beta chains below were found in one sample sequenced in a study of cytomegalovirus exposure and HLA in healthy donors. With 60 Vbeta and 13 Jbeta primers, the PCR was carried out. Only in-frame clones appear in the TCRdb table, and some are missing; sequencing was by immunoSEQ multiplex PCR. The sample contains 150,000 to 200,000 clones, roughly 80% of which appear only once. The specimen sequenced was PBMCs. Receptor source: a male donor in good health and CMV-seropositive.

The CDR3 loop reads CASSPQVNTEAFF. As DNA, the CDR3 is TGTGCCAGCAGCCCCCAGGTGAACACTGAAGCTTTCTTT. This sequence joins TRBV7-9 and TRBJ1-1, with D hard to call. This CDR3 has 13 residues. CDR1 is SEHNR, CDR2 FQNEAQ, per germline (reference sequence). Trimming pared 5 bases from V and 0 bases from J, leaving 7 bases between.

In regard to this clone: At one end, the junction sequence differs from germline, possibly due to a read error. The chain combines TRBV5-5 with TRBJ1-2; 7 positions match TRBD1. Germline CDR1 SGHKS, CDR2 YYEKEE (reference sequence). This CDR3 comprises 14 residues. The CDR3 DNA is TGTGCCAGCAGTTTGGACAGGACGGCGGATGGCTACACCTTC. It specifies CASSLDRTADGYTF.

Of note for this clone: A read error is likely, as this CDR3 ends without the conserved phenylalanine or tryptophan. This chain connects TRBV6-5 to TRBJ1-2, with 8 bases that match TRBD1. Losses at the gene ends were 6 bases for V and 1 base for J; bases not matched to a gene: 4. Germline V lookup: CDR1 MNHEY, CDR2 SVGAGI. This CDR3 comprises 14 residues. CDR3 sequence reads: CASRGQGINYGYTL. The DNA for the CDR3 is TGTGCCAGCAGAGGACAGGGAATTAACTATGGCTACACCCTC.

The chain recombines TRBV19 with TRBJ1-1; 7 bases fit TRBD1. Germline V CDR1 and CDR2: LNHDA, SQIVND (reference sequence). The CDR3 runs to 15 residues. V was clipped by 5 bases and J by 0 bases; unmatched bases: 6. The CDR3 bases are TGTGCCAGTAGTTCACAGGGGCAGCTGAACACTGAAGCTTTCTTT. Its protein is CASSSQGQLNTEAFF.

The gene calls are TRBV19 and TRBJ2-5, with D possibly being TRBD2 (6 bases). CDR1 is LNHDA and CDR2 is SQIVND in the germline V gene (reference sequence). The CDR3 has 14 amino acids. Trimming stripped 5 bases from V and 5 bases from J, with 15 bases between. The CDR3 spells CASSQTSGGETQYF. DNA for the CDR3: TGTGCCAGTAGTCAGACTAGTGGTGGCGAGACCCAGTACTTC.

The rearrangement uses TRBV6-4 and TRBJ2-5; D possibly corresponds to TRBD1 (5 bases). The J call may be incorrect, as the DNA end agrees better with TRBJ2-7. The germline gives CDR1 MRHNA, CDR2 SNTAGT. The CDR3 length is 15 residues. Here the CDR3 reads CASSALGAPTYEQYF. The CDR3 coding sequence is TGTGCCAGCAGTGCCCTAGGGGCCCCAACCTACGAGCAGTACTTC.

The genes are TRBV5-8 and TRBJ2-5; TRBD2 matches at 10 bases. This CDR3 spans 18 amino acids. V shed 0 bases, J shed 5 bases, and the junction held 13 bases outside the gene matches. From germline, CDR1 is SGHTS and CDR2 YDEGEE. CDR3 sequence: CASSLVLAGAMVGETQYF. CDR3 DNA: TGTGCCAGCAGCTTGGTTCTAGCGGGAGCCATGGTGGGGGAGACCCAGTACTTC.

The gene calls are TRBV5-1 and TRBJ1-6; TRBD1 is a possible D gene (6 bases). CDR1 SGHRS and CDR2 YFSETQ come from the germline V gene. CDR3 length: 15 amino acids. V was cut by 0 bases and J by 10 bases, with 14 bases left in between. CDR3 sequence: CASSLATQGYSPLHF. In DNA, the CDR3 is TGCGCCAGCAGCTTGGCCACACAGGGTTACTCACCCCTCCACTTT.

The CDR3 reads CAIGGTETDTQYF. CDR3 nucleotide sequence: TGTGCCATCGGAGGGACAGAAACAGATACGCAGTATTTT. This chain links TRBV10-3 with TRBJ2-3; D perhaps matches TRBD1 (7 bases). Trimming shortened V by 8 bases and J by 3 bases, and 12 bases separated the two germline ends. The CDR3 loop spans 13 amino acids. Germline CDR1 is ENHRY and CDR2 is SYGVKD.

This chain joins TRBV18 and TRBJ2-7, with a tentative D call TRBD2 (6 bases). Trimming left V 5 bases short and J 9 bases short, with 17 bases between. The CDR3 spans 13 residues. From germline, CDR1 is KGHSH and CDR2 LQKENI. The CDR3 DNA reads TGTGCCAGCTCATCAGGGAAGGAGGGAGGGCAGTACTTC. Translation: CASSSGKEGGQYF.

V usage is TRBV10-3 and J usage is TRBJ1-1; no firm D call. Per germline, CDR1 ENHRY and CDR2 SYGVKD. V gave up 6 bases and J gave up 0 bases, with 8 bases separating them. CDR3 size: 13 residues. The CDR3 spells CAIRETVNTEAFF. In DNA form, the CDR3 reads TGTGCCATCAGGGAAACAGTGAACACTGAAGCTTTCTTT.

The chain recombines TRBV19 with TRBJ2-1, with 7 positions matching TRBD1. With V trimmed by 3 bases and J by 9 bases, 8 bases remained unmatched. There are 14 residues in the CDR3. Germline V gives CDR1 LNHDA, CDR2 SQIVND (reference sequence). CDR3 region: CASSMRQGTSEQFF. In DNA, the CDR3 is TGTGCCAGTAGTATGAGACAGGGTACAAGTGAGCAGTTCTTC.

CDR3 nucleotides: TGTGCCAGCAGCTTGGCTAAGTCATTTAACGCTTTCTTT. Translated, it gives CASSLAKSFNAFF. The rearrangement uses TRBV5-6 and TRBJ1-1; no reliable D call. Germline V gene sequence: CDR1 SGHDT, CDR2 YYEEEE. The CDR3 totals 13 residues. With 0 bases removed from V and 11 bases from J, the gap between germline ends came to 14 bases. Based on the CDR3 plus reference TRBV5-6 and TRBJ1-1, the full variable domain is DAGVTQSPTHLIKTRGQQVTLRCSPKSGHDTVSWYQQALGQGPQFIFQYYEEEERQRGNFPDRFSGHQFPNYSSELNVNALLLGDSALYLCASSLAKSFNAFFGQGTRLTVV.

V and J are TRBV18 and TRBJ2-7, with TRBD1 as a possible D gene (6 bases). Germline lookup yields CDR1 KGHSH and CDR2 LQKENI. The CDR3 is made up of 15 amino acids. The V end lost 5 bases, the J end lost 0 bases, and 14 bases lay between the germline ends. The CDR3 DNA is TGTGCCAGCTCAGAGCACCTCAGGGGCTCCTACGAGCAGTACTTC. It is translated as CASSEHLRGSYEQYF.

The V and J genes are TRBV7-2 and TRBJ1-5, with D unclear. V was trimmed by 3 bases and J by 3 bases, leaving 9 bases between them. The CDR3 sequence is 14 residues long. Germline V gene lookup returns CDR1 SGHTA and CDR2 FQGNSA. Here the CDR3 reads CASSFEKPNQPQHF. The CDR3, as DNA: TGTGCCAGCAGCTTTGAGAAACCCAATCAGCCCCAGCATTTT.

A word on this clone: This CDR3 is also generated by other DNA sequences in the sample. The V gene is TRBV10-3, the J gene TRBJ1-2; a weak D match, TRBD1 (6 bases). Germline-derived CDR1 and CDR2 are ENHRY and SYGVKD. V was cut by 2 bases and J by 3 bases, with 7 bases left in between. The CDR3 totals 13 residues. CDR3 coding DNA: TGTGCCATCAGTGAGAACAGGGACTATGGCTACACCTTC. Translated: CAISENRDYGYTF.

This chain connects TRBV5-4 to TRBJ2-7, with unresolved D. CDR1 and CDR2 (germline): SGHNT, YYREEE (reference sequence). The CDR3 is 13 amino acids. Trimming stripped 0 bases from V and 0 bases from J, with 4 bases between. The CDR3 coding sequence is TGTGCCAGCAGCTTGGTTAGCTCCTACGAGCAGTACTTC. This codes for CASSLVSSYEQYF.

The chain is built from TRBV4-3 and TRBJ2-1, with D possibly being TRBD1 (5 bases). Trimming took off 3 bases at V and 5 bases at J, with 14 bases between the two ends. This CDR3 is built from 15 residues. The germline V gene has CDR1 LGHNA and CDR2 YSLEER. Here the CDR3 DNA reads TGCGCCAGCAGCCAGAGAGCGTCAGGGCACAATGAGCAGTTCTTC. Translation: CASSQRASGHNEQFF.

The chain couples TRBV5-4 to TRBJ1-1, with D unclear. The CDR3 extends over 12 amino acids. Germline loops: CDR1 SGHNT, CDR2 YYREEE (reference sequence). Trimming removed 4 bases from V and 7 bases from J, with 11 bases in between. The CDR3 sequence: CASSLRVGEAFF. CDR3 DNA sequence: TGTGCCAGCAGCCTGCGGGTAGGTGAAGCTTTCTTT.

The chain carries TRBV9 and TRBJ2-1; a weak D match, TRBD2 (7 bases). Germline CDR1 reads SGDLS; CDR2 reads YYNGEE. This CDR3 has 17 amino acids. V was trimmed by 4 bases and J by 4 bases, leaving 21 bases between them. CDR3 bases: TGTGCCAGCAGCACCGGCTCGCGGGGGCTCCGTTACAATGAGCAGTTCTTC. It encodes CASSTGSRGLRYNEQFF.

This clone was seen a handful of times. The junction and the germline gene differ at one end; a read error may be behind it. The chain couples TRBV7-7 to TRBJ2-1; maybe TRBD2 (6 bases). Germline V CDR1 and CDR2: SSHAT, FNYEAQ (reference sequence). The CDR3 spans 15 residues. DNA for the CDR3: TGTGCTAGCAGCTTAGCAACTAGCAGATACAATGAGCAGTTCTTC. Encoded protein: CASSLATSRYNEQFF.

Only one count was recorded for this clone. The chain links TRBV11-2 to TRBJ1-2, with no clear D. The V end lost 1 base, the J end lost 4 bases, and 13 bases lay between the germline ends. Germline values: CDR1 SGHAT, CDR2 FQNNGV. This CDR3 contains 15 residues. This CDR3 is CASSLVQNTGYGYTF. DNA for the CDR3: TGTGCCAGCAGCTTAGTCCAGAATACGGGCTATGGCTACACCTTC.

V and J are TRBV4-3 and TRBJ2-5; 12 positions agree with TRBD2. This CDR3 has 16 amino acids. Losses at the gene ends were 0 bases for V and 5 bases for J; bases not matched to a gene: 4. CDR1 and CDR2 (germline): LGHNA, YSLEER. The CDR3 loop reads CASSQDRLAGGETQYF. In DNA, the CDR3 is TGCGCCAGCAGCCAAGATCGGCTAGCGGGAGGGGAGACCCAGTACTTC.

The sample holds one count of this clone. This chain links TRBV11-2 with TRBJ2-1, with a weak D call TRBD1 (7 bases). CDR1 and CDR2 (germline): SGHAT, FQNNGV. The CDR3 length is 11 residues. Trimming stripped 4 bases from V and 12 bases from J, with 10 bases between. CDR3 DNA: TGTGCCAGCAGCTCAGGGGGAGGGCAGTTCTTC. Residues: CASSSGGGQFF.

CDR3 sequence (DNA): TGCGCCAGCAGCCAGGGGACAGAGATAAACTCTGGGGCCAACGTCCTGACTTTC. The encoded protein is CASSQGTEINSGANVLTF. The V gene is TRBV4-3, the J gene TRBJ2-6; the match to TRBD1 covers 7 bases. Germline-derived CDR1 and CDR2 are LGHNA and YSLEER. The CDR3 covers 18 residues. V shed 3 bases, J shed 0 bases, and the junction held 8 bases outside the gene matches.